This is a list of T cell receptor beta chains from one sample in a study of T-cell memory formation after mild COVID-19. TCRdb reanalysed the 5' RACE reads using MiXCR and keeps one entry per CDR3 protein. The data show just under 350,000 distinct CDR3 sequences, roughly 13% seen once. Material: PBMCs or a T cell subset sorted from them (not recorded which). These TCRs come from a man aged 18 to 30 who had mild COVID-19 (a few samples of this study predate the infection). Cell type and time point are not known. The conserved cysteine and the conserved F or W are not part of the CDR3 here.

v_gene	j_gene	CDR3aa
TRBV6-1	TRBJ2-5	ASSELPSWGETQY
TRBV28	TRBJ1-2	ASNGPAIRGYT
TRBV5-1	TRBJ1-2	GSRETGHPYGYT
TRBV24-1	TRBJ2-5	ATSAGGTGEETQY
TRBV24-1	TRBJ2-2	ATSEAGYTGELF
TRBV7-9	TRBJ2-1	ASSPPPRLLYNEQF
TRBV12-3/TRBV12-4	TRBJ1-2	ASSFQGTYGYT
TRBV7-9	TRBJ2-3	ASSSNPDTQY
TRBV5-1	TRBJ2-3	ASSLTSGGADTQY
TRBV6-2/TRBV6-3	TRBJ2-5	ASSYSGSETQY
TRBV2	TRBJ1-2	ASSGDRGTYGYT
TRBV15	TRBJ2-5	ATSRDADQETQY
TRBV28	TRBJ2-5	ASSNDRGQETQY
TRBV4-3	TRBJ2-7	ASSQIAGLSYEQY
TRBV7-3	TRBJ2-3	ASSPGRITDTQY
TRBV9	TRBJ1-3	ASSVAAAGNTIY
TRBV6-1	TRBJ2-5	ASITQADRGRETQY
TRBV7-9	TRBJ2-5	ASSRTTSAETQY
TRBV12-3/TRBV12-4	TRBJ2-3	ASRPGAAGADTQY
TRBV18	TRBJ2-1	ASSGPSGGANEQF
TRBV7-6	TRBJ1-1	ASSLVAGANTEAF
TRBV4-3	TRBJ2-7	ASSQGVGGTYEQY
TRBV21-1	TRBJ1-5	ATPPRGHQPQH
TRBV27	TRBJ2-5	ASAPNQGLETQY
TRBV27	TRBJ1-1	ASSLARGSDEAF
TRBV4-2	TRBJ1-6	ASSQEARGRGGSPLH
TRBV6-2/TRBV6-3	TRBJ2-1	ASSLSYWGGEQF
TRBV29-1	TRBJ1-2	SVAGTGSNYGYT
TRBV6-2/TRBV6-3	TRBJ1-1	ASTPGDYTEAF
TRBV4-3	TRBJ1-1	ASSQAQGENTEAF
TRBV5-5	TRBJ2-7	ASSLVGYPNSYEQY
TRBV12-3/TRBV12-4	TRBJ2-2	ASSIVGNTGELF
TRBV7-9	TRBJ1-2	ASSWDRASLGAGYT
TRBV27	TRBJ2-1	ASSLSGMNEQF
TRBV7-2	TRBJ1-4	ASSRSGGSNEKLF
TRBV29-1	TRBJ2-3	SVAGRLTDTQY
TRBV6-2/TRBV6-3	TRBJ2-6	ASSYLRNSGANVLT
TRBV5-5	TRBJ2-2	ASSLGGGELF
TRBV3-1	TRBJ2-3	ATARDPSFDTQY
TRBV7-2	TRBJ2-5	ASSSPPQETQY
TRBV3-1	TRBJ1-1	ASSQEGGQGFAEAF
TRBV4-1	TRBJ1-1	ASSQDHARMNTEAF
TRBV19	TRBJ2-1	ASSMRQGSHNEQF
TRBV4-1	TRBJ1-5	ASSQLGGNQPQH
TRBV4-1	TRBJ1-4	ASSSPWGYEKLF
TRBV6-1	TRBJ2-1	ASSEAHWPYNEQF
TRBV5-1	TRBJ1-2	ASEQGAVYGYT
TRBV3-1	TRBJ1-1	ASSQVAAWGEAF
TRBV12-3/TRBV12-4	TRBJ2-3	ASSPRITDTQY
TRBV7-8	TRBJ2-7	ASSFGTGLYEQY
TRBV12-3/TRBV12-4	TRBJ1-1	ASSLQSISEAF
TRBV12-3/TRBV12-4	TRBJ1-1	ASSSGDREYTEAF
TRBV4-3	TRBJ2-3	ASGQRTGGDTQY
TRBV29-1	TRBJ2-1	SVEDPRYDEQF
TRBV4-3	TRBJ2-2	ASSHVGTGELF